A single sample is the source of the 7 T cell receptor beta chains below, sequenced in a study of CD8 T cells in Susac syndrome. RNA was extracted with the RNeasy kit, and a quantity of about 0.45 to 1 ug was reverse transcribed using random hexamers. Each CDR3 protein gets one entry after TCRdb re-called the immunoSEQ multiplex PCR reads with MiXCR. The sample gives some 190,000 distinct CDR3 sequences, around 96% of which show up once; 0.1% is in the top ten. Source material: CD4+ T cells from PBMCs. The receptors originated from a human donor in good health.

This chain uses TRBV5-4 with TRBJ1-4; D ambiguous. Germline V CDR1 and CDR2: SGHNT, YYREEE (reference sequence). Trimming removed 3 bases at V and 0 bases at J, with 12 bases between. The CDR3 has 16 amino acids. This CDR3 is CASSSELAATNEKLFF. In nucleotides, the CDR3 is TGTGCCAGCAGCTCGGAACTTGCCGCAACTAATGAAAAACTGTTTTTT.

The rearrangement uses TRBV5-1 and TRBJ2-1; 7 bases fit TRBD1. The germline V gene encodes CDR1 SGHRS and CDR2 YFSETQ. The ends lost 3 bases at V and 5 bases at J; junction bases unmatched: 5. The CDR3 loop spans 14 amino acids. The CDR3 DNA sequence: TGCGCCAGCAGCTCCGGGACAGAACACAATGAGCAGTTCTTC. Protein product: CASSSGTEHNEQFF.

This clonotype has a handful of counts. V and J are TRBV9 and TRBJ1-2; D not resolved. Trimming cost V 0 bases and J 4 bases, with 4 bases left between them. Germline V gene data show CDR1 as SGDLS and CDR2 as YYNGEE. This CDR3 is built from 12 residues. The CDR3 region has the DNA TGTGCCAGCAGCGTAGATGGCTATGGCTACACCTTC. Translating gives CASSVDGYGYTF.

The chain recombines TRBV29-1 with TRBJ2-7; 7 bases align to TRBD1. V gave up 7 bases and J gave up 3 bases; unmatched junction bases: 6. CDR1 and CDR2 (germline): SQVTM, ANQGSEA. The CDR3 has 12 residues. Here the CDR3 reads CSGRTGGYEQYF. The DNA for the CDR3 is TGCAGCGGAAGGACAGGCGGCTACGAGCAGTACTTC.

The chain joins TRBV30 to TRBJ2-1; D unresolved. Trimming took 1 base from V and 6 from J, leaving 10 bases between them. CDR1 and CDR2 from the germline V gene are GTSNPN and SVGIG (reference sequence). There are 13 residues in the CDR3. The CDR3 DNA reads TGTGCCTGGAGTGGAACGACTCCCAATGAGCAGTTCTTC. It encodes CAWSGTTPNEQFF.

The chain carries TRBV29-1 and TRBJ2-3; 8 positions match TRBD1. CDR3 length equals 13 residues. CDR1 is SQVTM, CDR2 ANQGSEA, per germline. J was trimmed by 5 bases and V by 5 bases; bases with no gene match: 6. This CDR3 is CSVPGQGVDTQYF. CDR3 nucleotide sequence: TGCAGCGTTCCCGGACAGGGAGTAGATACGCAGTATTTT.

The V call is TRBV29-1, the J call TRBJ2-3; no definite D call. Germline lookup yields CDR1 SQVTM and CDR2 ANQGSEA. This CDR3 comprises 13 residues. V gave up 1 base and J gave up 5 bases, with 10 bases separating them. In DNA form, the CDR3 reads TGCAGCGTTGAAGCTCCAGCGAAAGATACGCAGTATTTT. It translates to CSVEAPAKDTQYF.